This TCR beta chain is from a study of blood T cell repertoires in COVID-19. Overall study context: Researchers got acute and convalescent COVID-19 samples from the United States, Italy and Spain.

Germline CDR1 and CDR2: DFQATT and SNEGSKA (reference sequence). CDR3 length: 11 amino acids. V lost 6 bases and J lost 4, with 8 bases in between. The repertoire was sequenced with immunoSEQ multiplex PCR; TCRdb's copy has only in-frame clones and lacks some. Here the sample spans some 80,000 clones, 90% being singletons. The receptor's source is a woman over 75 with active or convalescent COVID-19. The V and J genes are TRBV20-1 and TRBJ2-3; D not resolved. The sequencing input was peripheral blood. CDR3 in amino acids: CSARMADTQYF. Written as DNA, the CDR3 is TGCAGTGCGAGGATGGCAGATACGCAGTATTTT.